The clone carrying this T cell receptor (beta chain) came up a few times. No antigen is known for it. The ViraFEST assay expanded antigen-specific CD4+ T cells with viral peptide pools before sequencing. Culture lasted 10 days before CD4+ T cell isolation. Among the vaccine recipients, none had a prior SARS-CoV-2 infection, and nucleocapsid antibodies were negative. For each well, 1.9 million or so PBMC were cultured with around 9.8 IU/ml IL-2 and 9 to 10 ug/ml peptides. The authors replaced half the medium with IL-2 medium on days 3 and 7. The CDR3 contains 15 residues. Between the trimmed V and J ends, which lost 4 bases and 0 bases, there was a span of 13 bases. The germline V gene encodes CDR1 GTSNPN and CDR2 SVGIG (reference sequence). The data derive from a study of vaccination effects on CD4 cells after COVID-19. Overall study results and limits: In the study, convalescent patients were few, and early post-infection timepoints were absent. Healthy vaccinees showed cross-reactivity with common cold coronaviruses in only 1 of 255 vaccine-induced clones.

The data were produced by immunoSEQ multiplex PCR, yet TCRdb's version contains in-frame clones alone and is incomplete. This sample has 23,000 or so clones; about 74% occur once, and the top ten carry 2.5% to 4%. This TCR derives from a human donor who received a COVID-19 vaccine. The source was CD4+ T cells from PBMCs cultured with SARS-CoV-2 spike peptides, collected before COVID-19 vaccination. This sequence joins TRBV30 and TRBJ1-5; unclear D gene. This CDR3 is CAWTDRGLSNQPQHF. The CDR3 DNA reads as TGTGCCTGGACAGATCGCGGACTTAGCAATCAGCCCCAGCATTTT. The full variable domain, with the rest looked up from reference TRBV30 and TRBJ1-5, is SQTIHQWPATLVQPVGSPLSLECTVEGTSNPNLYWYRQAAGRGLQLLFYSVGIGQISSEVPQNLSASRPQDRQFILSSKKLLLSDSGFYLCAWTDRGLSNQPQHFGDGTRLSIL.